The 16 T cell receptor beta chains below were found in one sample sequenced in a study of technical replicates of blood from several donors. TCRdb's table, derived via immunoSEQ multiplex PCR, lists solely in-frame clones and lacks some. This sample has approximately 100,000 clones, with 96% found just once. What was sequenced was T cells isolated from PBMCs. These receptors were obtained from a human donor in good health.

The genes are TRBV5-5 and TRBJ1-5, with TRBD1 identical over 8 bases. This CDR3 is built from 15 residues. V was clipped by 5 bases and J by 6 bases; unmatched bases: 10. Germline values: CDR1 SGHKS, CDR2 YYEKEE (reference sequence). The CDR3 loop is CASSPDRGSGQPQHF. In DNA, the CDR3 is TGTGCCAGCAGTCCCGACAGGGGCTCGGGTCAGCCCCAGCATTTT.

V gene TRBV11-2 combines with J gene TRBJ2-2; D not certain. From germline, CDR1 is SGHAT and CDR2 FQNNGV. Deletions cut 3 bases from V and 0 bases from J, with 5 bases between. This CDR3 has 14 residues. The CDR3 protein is CASSFYANTGELFF. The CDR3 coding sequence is TGTGCCAGCAGCTTTTATGCGAACACCGGGGAGCTGTTTTTT.

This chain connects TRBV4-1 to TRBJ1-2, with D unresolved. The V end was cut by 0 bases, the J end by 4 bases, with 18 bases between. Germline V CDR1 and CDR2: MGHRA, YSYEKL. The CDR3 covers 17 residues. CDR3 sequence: CASSQDSPSAVPYGYTF. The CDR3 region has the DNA TGCGCCAGCAGCCAAGATTCCCCCTCCGCAGTTCCCTATGGCTACACCTTC.

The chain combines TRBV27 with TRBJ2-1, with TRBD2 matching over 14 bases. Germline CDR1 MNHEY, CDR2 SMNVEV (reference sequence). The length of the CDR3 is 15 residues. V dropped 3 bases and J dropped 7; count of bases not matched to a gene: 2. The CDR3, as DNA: TGTGCCAGCAGTTTCGGGACTAGCGGGGGTAATGAGCAGTTCTTC. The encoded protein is CASSFGTSGGNEQFF.

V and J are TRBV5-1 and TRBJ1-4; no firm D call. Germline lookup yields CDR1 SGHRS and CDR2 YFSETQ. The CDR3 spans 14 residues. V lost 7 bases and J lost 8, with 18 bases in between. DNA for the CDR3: TGCGCCAGCCGCGAATTCGGGGTGCGGGAAAAACTGTTTTTT. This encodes CASREFGVREKLFF.

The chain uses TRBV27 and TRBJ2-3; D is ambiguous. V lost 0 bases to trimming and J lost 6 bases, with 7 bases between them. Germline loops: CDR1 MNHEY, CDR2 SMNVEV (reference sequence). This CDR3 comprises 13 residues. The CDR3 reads CASSLSKADTQYF. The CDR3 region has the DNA TGTGCCAGCAGTTTATCGAAAGCTGATACGCAGTATTTT.

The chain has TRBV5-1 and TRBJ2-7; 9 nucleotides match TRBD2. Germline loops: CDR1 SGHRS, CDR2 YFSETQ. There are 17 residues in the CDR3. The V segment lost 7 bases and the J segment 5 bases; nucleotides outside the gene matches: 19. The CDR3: CASRRIILGLADDEQYF. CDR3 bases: TGCGCCAGCCGAAGAATCATTTTGGGACTAGCCGACGACGAGCAGTACTTC. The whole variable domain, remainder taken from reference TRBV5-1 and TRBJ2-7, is KAGVTQTPRYLIKTRGQQVTLSCSPISGHRSVSWYQQTPGQGLQFLFEYFSETQRNKGNFPGRFSGRQFSNSRSEMNVSTLELGDSALYLCASRRIILGLADDEQYFGPGTRLTVT.

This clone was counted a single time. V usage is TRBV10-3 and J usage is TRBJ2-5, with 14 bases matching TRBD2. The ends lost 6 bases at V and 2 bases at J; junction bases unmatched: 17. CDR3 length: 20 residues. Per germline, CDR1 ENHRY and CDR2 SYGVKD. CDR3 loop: CAISLTRPTSGGAKQETQYF. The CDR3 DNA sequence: TGTGCCATCAGCCTGACTCGTCCGACTAGCGGGGGGGCCAAACAAGAGACCCAGTACTTC.

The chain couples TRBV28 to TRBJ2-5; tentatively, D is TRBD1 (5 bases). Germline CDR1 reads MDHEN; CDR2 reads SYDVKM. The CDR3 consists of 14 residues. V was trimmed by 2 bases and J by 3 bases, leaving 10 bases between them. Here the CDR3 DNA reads TGTGCCAGCAGTTTACGCGACAGAGAAGAGACCCAGTACTTC. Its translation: CASSLRDREETQYF.

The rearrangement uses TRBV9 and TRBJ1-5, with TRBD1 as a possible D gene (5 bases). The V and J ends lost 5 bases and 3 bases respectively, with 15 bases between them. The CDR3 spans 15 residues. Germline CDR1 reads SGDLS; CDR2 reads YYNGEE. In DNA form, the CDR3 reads TGTGCCAGCAGTGCAGGGCTAAATACCAATCAGCCCCAGCATTTT. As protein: CASSAGLNTNQPQHF.

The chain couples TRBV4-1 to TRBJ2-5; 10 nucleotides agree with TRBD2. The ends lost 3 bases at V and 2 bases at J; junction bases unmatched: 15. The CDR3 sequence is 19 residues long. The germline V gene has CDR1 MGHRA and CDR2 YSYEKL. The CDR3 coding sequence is TGCGCCAGCAGCCACAAAAGCGGGAGGGCCTTTGTTCCACAAGAGACCCAGTACTTC. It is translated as CASSHKSGRAFVPQETQYF.

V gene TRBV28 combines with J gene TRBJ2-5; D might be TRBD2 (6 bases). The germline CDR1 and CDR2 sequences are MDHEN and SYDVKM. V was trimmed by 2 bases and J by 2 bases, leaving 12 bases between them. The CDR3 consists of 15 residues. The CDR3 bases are TGTGCCAGCAGTTTAACGGGAGAGACACAAGAGACCCAGTACTTC. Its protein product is CASSLTGETQETQYF.

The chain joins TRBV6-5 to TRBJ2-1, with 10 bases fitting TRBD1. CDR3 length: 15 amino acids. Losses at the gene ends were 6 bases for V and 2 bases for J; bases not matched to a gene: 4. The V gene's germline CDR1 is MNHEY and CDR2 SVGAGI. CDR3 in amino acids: CASSHDRGPYNEQFF. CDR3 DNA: TGTGCCAGCAGCCACGACAGGGGGCCCTACAATGAGCAGTTCTTC.

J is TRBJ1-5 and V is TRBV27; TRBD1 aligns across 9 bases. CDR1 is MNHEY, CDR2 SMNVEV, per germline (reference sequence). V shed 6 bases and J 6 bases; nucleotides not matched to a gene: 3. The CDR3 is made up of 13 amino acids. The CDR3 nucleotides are TGTGCCAGCAGACAGGGGGCCAGTCAGCCCCAGCATTTT. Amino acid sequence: CASRQGASQPQHF.

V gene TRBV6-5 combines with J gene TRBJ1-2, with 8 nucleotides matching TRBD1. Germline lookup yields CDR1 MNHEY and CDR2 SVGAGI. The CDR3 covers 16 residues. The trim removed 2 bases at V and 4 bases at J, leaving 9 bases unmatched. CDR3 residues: CASSYTGGREAYGYTF. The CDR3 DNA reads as TGTGCCAGCAGTTACACAGGGGGAAGGGAAGCCTATGGCTACACCTTC.

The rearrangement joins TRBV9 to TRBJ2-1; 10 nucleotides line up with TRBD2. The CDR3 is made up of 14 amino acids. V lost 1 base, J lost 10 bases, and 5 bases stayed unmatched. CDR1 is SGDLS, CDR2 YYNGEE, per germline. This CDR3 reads CASSVKPGLAEQFF. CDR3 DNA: TGTGCCAGCAGCGTAAAGCCGGGACTAGCGGAGCAGTTCTTC.